The rows below give T cell receptor beta chains drawn from one sample of a study of T cell responses to AZD1222 COVID-19 vaccine. The table came from immunoSEQ multiplex PCR; TCRdb's copy has only in-frame clones and leaves some out. The sample has some 95,000 clones, roughly 90% seen once. The sequencing used peripheral blood, collected on day 0 of MenACWY control vaccination. Receptors originate from an adult in good health. CDR3s leave out the opening cysteine and the closing phenylalanine or tryptophan.

j_gene: TRBJ2-1
v_gene: TRBV27
CDR3aa: ASSLVTAFSYNEQF

j_gene: TRBJ1-2
v_gene: TRBV19
CDR3aa: ASSREGPYYGYT

j_gene: TRBJ1-1
v_gene: TRBV4-2
CDR3aa: ASSQESGGYTEAF

j_gene: TRBJ2-5
v_gene: TRBV5-1
CDR3aa: ASSPGQTQETQY

j_gene: TRBJ2-2
v_gene: TRBV7-2
CDR3aa: ASSVGQGVGELF

j_gene: TRBJ2-4
v_gene: TRBV6-5
CDR3aa: ASSYMSGTAKNIQY

j_gene: TRBJ2-5
v_gene: TRBV11-2
CDR3aa: ASSPDRVGETQY

j_gene: TRBJ2-1
v_gene: TRBV5-4
CDR3aa: ASSFLAASSYNEQF

j_gene: TRBJ1-1
v_gene: TRBV18
CDR3aa: ASSENLNTEAF

j_gene: TRBJ2-1
v_gene: TRBV6-5
CDR3aa: ASNPRENNEQF

j_gene: TRBJ2-5
v_gene: TRBV6-5
CDR3aa: ASSYSRGYSGETQY

j_gene: TRBJ2-1
v_gene: TRBV7-2
CDR3aa: ASSRTGTSGGYNEQF

j_gene: TRBJ1-5
v_gene: TRBV30
CDR3aa: AWSVGSYSNQPQH

j_gene: TRBJ2-3
v_gene: TRBV6-5
CDR3aa: ASSSTNTDTQY

j_gene: TRBJ2-7
v_gene: TRBV19
CDR3aa: ASSQNGGNEQY

j_gene: TRBJ1-4
v_gene: TRBV10-1
CDR3aa: ASSESTGIYEKLF

j_gene: TRBJ2-7
v_gene: TRBV29-1
CDR3aa: SVGGSQGEYEQY

j_gene: TRBJ1-2
v_gene: TRBV5-4
CDR3aa: ASSLDGDYGYT

j_gene: TRBJ1-1
v_gene: TRBV28
CDR3aa: ASSLFVTEAF

j_gene: TRBJ2-7
v_gene: TRBV4-3
CDR3aa: ASSQARRGAPYEQY

j_gene: TRBJ1-6
v_gene: TRBV6-5
CDR3aa: ASRTTRSWDSPLH

j_gene: TRBJ1-4
v_gene: TRBV7-7
CDR3aa: ASNLTRGREKLF

j_gene: TRBJ1-1
v_gene: TRBV30
CDR3aa: AWSVKHGGKTVEAF

j_gene: TRBJ2-5
v_gene: TRBV6-6
CDR3aa: ASSYSRGETQY

j_gene: TRBJ2-1
v_gene: TRBV27
CDR3aa: ASSFGDRGRDEQF

j_gene: TRBJ1-3
v_gene: TRBV5-1
CDR3aa: ASSLETGSGNTIY

j_gene: TRBJ2-5
v_gene: TRBV6-2/TRBV6-3
CDR3aa: ASSYLQGSGTQY

j_gene: TRBJ2-3
v_gene: TRBV9
CDR3aa: ASSAPPTSGDTQY

j_gene: TRBJ1-5
v_gene: TRBV7-8
CDR3aa: ASSSGTNSNQPQH

j_gene: TRBJ2-2
v_gene: TRBV5-5
CDR3aa: ASSLQRGGRTGELF

j_gene: TRBJ2-7
v_gene: TRBV7-2
CDR3aa: ASRPEAAGTLSEQY

j_gene: TRBJ1-5
v_gene: TRBV28
CDR3aa: ASSLLQGEVQPQH

j_gene: TRBJ1-2
v_gene: TRBV12-3/TRBV12-4
CDR3aa: ASSLDREYGYT

j_gene: TRBJ2-3
v_gene: TRBV2
CDR3aa: ASSVGTSGGVYTQY

j_gene: TRBJ2-7
v_gene: TRBV27
CDR3aa: ASSLGATYEQY

j_gene: TRBJ1-6
v_gene: TRBV19
CDR3aa: ASSPHYNNSPLH

j_gene: TRBJ2-7
v_gene: TRBV4-1
CDR3aa: ASSQMDRAYEQY

j_gene: TRBJ1-1
v_gene: TRBV7-6
CDR3aa: ASSLGGTSLADTEAF

j_gene: TRBJ2-1
v_gene: TRBV7-8
CDR3aa: ASSPQGGGYNEQF

j_gene: TRBJ2-6
v_gene: TRBV24-1
CDR3aa: ATSDPIGASSGANVLT